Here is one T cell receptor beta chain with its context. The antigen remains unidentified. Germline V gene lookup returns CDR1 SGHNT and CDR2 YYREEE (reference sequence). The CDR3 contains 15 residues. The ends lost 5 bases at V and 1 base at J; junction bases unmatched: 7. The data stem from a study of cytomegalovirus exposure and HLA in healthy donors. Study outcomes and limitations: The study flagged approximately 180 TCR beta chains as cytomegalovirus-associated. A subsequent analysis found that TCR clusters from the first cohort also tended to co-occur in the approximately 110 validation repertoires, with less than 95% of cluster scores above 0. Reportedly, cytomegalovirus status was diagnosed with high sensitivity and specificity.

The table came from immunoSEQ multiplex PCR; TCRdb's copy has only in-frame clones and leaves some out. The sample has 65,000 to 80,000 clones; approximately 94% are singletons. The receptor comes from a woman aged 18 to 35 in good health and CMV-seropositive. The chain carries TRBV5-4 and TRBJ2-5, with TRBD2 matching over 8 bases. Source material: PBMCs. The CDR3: CASSSPGGTQETQYF. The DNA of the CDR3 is TGTGCCAGCAGTTCCCCGGGGGGGACCCAAGAGACCCAGTACTTC.